Reported below is one T cell receptor (beta chain). This sample is part of a study of blood T cell repertoires in COVID-19. Study information: Sites in the United States, Italy and Spain provided acute and convalescent COVID-19 samples. PBMCs, B-cell-depleted T cells, or T cells were the source of the cDNA or gDNA that made up the material.

In the original analysis: The assay estimated nucleated cells by amplifying reference gene primers. Libraries were prepared by immunoSEQ multiplex PCR; TCRdb keeps only in-frame clonotypes and omits some of them. Clonal size and the V and J genes are those of that table, whereas D and trimming came from the DNA. The sample carries 85,000 to 90,000 clones, roughly 76% recorded once. Germline loops: CDR1 LNHDA, CDR2 SQIVND (reference sequence). The length of the CDR3 is 12 residues. Trimming cost V 5 bases and J 8 bases, with 10 bases left between them. Sequenced input: peripheral blood. This receptor was taken from a woman of 80 years or more with active or convalescent COVID-19. V gene TRBV19 combines with J gene TRBJ2-1, with TRBD2 as a possible D gene (6 bases). The chain's CDR3 is CASSQTSDEQFF. The CDR3 coding sequence is TGTGCCAGTAGTCAGACTAGTGATGAGCAGTTCTTC.